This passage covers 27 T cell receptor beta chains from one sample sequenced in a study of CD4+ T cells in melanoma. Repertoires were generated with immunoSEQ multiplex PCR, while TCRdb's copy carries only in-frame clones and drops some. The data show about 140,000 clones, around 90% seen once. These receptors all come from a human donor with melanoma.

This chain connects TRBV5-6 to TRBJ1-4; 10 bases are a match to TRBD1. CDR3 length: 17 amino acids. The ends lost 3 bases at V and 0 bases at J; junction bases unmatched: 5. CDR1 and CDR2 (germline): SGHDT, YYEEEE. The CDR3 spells CASSSGQGSATNEKLFF. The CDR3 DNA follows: TGTGCCAGCAGCTCGGGACAGGGGAGTGCAACTAATGAAAAACTGTTTTTT.

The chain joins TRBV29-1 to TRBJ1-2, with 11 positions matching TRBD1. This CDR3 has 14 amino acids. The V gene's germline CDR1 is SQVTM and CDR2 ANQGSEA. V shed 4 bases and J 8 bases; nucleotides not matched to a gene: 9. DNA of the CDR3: TGCAGCGTTGCCCGGGACAGGGGGGTCGGGGGCTACACCTTC. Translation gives CSVARDRGVGGYTF. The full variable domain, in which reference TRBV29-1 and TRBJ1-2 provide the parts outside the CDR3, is SAVISQKPSRDICQRGTSLTIQCQVDSQVTMMFWYRQQPGQSLTLIATANQGSEATYESGFVIDKFPISRPNLTFSTLTVSNMSPEDSSIYLCSVARDRGVGGYTFGSGTRLTVV.

CDR3 amino acids: CASNAVSSTDTQYF. The CDR3 DNA is TGTGCCAGTAATGCTGTTTCCTCTACAGATACGCAGTATTTT. The chain carries TRBV19 and TRBJ2-3, with D hard to call. V dropped 7 bases and J dropped 3 bases, with 14 bases sitting between them. CDR1 is LNHDA and CDR2 is SQIVND in the germline V gene (reference sequence). The CDR3 length is 14 residues.

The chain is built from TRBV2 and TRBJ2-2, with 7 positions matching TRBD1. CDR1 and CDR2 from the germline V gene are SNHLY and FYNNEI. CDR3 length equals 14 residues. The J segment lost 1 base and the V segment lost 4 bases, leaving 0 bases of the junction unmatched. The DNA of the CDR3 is TGTGCCAGCAGTGGGACAGGGAACACCGGGGAGCTGTTTTTT. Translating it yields CASSGTGNTGELFF.

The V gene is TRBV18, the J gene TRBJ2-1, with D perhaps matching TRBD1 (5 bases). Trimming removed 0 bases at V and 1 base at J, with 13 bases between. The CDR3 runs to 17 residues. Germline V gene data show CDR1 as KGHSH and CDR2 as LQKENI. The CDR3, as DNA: TGTGCCAGCTCACCACCCCAACAGGTATCATCCTACAATGAGCAGTTCTTC. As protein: CASSPPQQVSSYNEQFF.

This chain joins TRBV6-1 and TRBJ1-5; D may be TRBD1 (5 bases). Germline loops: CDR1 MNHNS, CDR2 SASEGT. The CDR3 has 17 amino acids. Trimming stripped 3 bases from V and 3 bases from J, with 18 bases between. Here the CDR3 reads CASSDPPGRGYNQPQHF. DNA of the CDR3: TGTGCCAGCAGTGACCCTCCGGGACGGGGGTACAATCAGCCCCAGCATTTT.

CDR3 coding DNA: TGTGCCGGCGGACGGAGGCAGACTAATGAAAAACTGTTTTTT. Translated: CAGGRRQTNEKLFF. The rearrangement links TRBV2 to TRBJ1-4, with D unclear. Trimming removed 11 bases from V and 2 bases from J, with 15 bases in between. The CDR3 has 14 residues. Germline CDR1 SNHLY, CDR2 FYNNEI.

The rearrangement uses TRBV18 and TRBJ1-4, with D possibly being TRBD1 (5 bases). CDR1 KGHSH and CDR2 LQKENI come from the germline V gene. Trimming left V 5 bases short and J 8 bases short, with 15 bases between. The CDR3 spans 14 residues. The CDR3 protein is CASSTNRGQEKLFF. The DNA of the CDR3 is TGTGCCAGCTCAACGAACCGGGGCCAGGAAAAACTGTTTTTT.

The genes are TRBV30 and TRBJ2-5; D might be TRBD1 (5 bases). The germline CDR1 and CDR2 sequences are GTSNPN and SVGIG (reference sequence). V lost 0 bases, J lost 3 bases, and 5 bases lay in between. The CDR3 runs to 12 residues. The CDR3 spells CAWSVQEETQYF. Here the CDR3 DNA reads TGTGCCTGGAGTGTACAGGAAGAGACCCAGTACTTC.

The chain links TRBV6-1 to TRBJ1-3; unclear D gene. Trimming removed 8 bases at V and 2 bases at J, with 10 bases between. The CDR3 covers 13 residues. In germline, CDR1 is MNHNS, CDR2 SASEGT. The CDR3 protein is CASGKVTGNTIYF. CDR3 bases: TGTGCCAGCGGGAAGGTAACTGGAAACACCATATATTTT.

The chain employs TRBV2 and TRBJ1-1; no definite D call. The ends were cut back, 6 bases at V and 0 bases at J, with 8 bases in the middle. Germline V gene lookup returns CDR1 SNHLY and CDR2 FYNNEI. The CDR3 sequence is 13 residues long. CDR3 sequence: CASRQNMNTEAFF. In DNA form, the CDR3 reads TGTGCCAGCAGACAAAACATGAACACTGAAGCTTTCTTT.

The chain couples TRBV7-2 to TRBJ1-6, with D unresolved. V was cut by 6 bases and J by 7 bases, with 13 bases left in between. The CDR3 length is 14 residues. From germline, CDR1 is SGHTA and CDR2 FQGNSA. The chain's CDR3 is CASSPRVKNSPLHF. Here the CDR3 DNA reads TGTGCCAGCAGTCCCCGGGTAAAAAATTCACCCCTCCACTTT.

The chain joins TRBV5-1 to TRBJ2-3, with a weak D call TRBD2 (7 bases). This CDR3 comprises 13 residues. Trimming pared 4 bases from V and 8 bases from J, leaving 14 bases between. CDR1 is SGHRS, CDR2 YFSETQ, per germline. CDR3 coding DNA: TGCGCCAGCAGCGGGGGGGCCCCAAGTACGCAGTATTTT. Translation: CASSGGAPSTQYF.

The CDR3: CASTQYRQGVYGYTF. CDR3 bases: TGTGCCAGCACCCAATACCGACAGGGAGTTTATGGCTACACCTTC. The V and J genes are TRBV5-4 and TRBJ1-2, with TRBD1 matching over 7 bases. The CDR3 loop spans 15 amino acids. Germline-derived CDR1 and CDR2 are SGHNT and YYREEE (reference sequence). Trimming removed 6 bases from V and 5 bases from J; junction bases left unmatched: 13.

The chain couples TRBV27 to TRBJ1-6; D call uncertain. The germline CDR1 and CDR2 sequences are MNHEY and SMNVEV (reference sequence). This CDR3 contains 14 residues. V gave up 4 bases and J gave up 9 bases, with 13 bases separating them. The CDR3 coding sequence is TGTGCCAGCAGTTCAGACGATCGGAGTTCACCCCTCCACTTT. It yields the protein CASSSDDRSSPLHF.

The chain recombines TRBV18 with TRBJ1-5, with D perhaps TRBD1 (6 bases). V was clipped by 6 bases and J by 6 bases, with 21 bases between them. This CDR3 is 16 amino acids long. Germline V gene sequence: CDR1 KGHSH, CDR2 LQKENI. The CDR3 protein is CASSLGMVRGGQPQHF. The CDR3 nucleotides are TGTGCCAGCTCCCTTGGCATGGTCAGGGGCGGTCAGCCCCAGCATTTT.

CDR3: CASSLAPDPSGNTIYF. CDR3 bases: TGCGCCAGCAGCTTGGCCCCAGACCCCTCTGGAAACACCATATATTTT. The chain combines TRBV5-1 with TRBJ1-3; D is undetermined. The CDR3 runs 16 residues. V lost 0 bases and J lost 0, with 10 bases in between. CDR1 is SGHRS and CDR2 is YFSETQ in the germline V gene.

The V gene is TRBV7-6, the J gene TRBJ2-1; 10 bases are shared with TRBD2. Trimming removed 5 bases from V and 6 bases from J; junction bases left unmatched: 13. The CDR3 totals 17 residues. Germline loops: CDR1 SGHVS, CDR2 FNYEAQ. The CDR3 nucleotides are TGTGCCAGCAGCCCCCGTTCGGCTAGCGGGGGTTTCAATGAGCAGTTCTTC. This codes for CASSPRSASGGFNEQFF.

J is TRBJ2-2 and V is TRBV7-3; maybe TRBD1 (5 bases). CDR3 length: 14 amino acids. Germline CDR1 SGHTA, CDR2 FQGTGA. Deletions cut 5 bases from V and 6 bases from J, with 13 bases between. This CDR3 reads CASSETSRAGELFF. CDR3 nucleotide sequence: TGTGCCAGCAGCGAAACCTCCAGGGCCGGGGAGCTGTTTTTT.

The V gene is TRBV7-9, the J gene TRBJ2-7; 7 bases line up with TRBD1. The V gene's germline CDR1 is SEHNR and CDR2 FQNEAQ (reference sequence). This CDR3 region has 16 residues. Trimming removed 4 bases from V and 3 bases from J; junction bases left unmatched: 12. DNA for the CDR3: TGTGCCAGCAGCTCACGCTCTACAGGGGTCCACTACGAGCAGTACTTC. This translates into CASSSRSTGVHYEQYF.

Here the CDR3 DNA reads TGCAGTGCTATTCACGGGGGCAGAGCTTTCTTT. Translated: CSAIHGGRAFF. The chain is built from TRBV20-1 and TRBJ1-1; TRBD1 is a possible D gene (6 bases). This CDR3 is built from 11 residues. From germline, CDR1 is DFQATT and CDR2 SNEGSKA (reference sequence). Trimming took off 4 bases at V and 10 bases at J, with 13 bases between the two ends.

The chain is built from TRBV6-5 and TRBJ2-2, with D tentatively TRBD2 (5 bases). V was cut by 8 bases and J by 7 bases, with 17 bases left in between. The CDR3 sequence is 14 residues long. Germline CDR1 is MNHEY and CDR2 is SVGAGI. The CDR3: CASGKDSWGGELFF. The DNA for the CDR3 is TGTGCCAGCGGAAAGGACTCTTGGGGCGGGGAGCTGTTTTTT.

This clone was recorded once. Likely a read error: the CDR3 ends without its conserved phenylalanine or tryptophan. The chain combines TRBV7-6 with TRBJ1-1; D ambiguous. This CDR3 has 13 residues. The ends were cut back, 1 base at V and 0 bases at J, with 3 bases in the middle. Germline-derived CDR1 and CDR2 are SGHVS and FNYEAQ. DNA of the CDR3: TGTGCCAGCAGCTTAGGGATGAACACTGAAGCTTTCCTT. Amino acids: CASSLGMNTEAFL.

The CDR3 is CAIREDSLRTEAFF. For the CDR3, the DNA is TGTGCCATCAGGGAGGACAGCCTTCGTACTGAAGCTTTCTTT. This chain connects TRBV10-3 to TRBJ1-1, with a possible D match to TRBD1 (6 bases). CDR1 and CDR2 from the germline V gene are ENHRY and SYGVKD. Trimming stripped 6 bases from V and 5 bases from J, with 16 bases between. This CDR3 spans 14 amino acids.

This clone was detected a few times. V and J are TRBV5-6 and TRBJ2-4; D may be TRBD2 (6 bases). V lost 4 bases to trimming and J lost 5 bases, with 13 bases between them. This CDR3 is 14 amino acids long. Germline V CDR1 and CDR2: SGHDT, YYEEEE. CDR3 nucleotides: TGTGCCAGCAGCCTACCCGGGAGAGAAAACATTCAGTACTTC. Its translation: CASSLPGRENIQYF.

CDR3 amino acids: CASSQGDGDYEQYF. The CDR3 nucleotides are TGCGCCAGCAGCCAAGGGGACGGCGACTACGAGCAGTACTTC. J is TRBJ2-7 and V is TRBV4-1; D possibly matches TRBD1 or TRBD2 (5 bases each). The CDR3 runs to 14 residues. V was trimmed by 1 base and J by 3 bases, leaving 10 bases between them. Germline V gene data show CDR1 as MGHRA and CDR2 as YSYEKL.

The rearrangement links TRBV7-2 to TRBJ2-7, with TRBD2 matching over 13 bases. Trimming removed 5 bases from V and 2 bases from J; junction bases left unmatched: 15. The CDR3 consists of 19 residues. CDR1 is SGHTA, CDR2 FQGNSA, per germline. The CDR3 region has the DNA TGTGCCAGCAGCCCCCGATACGTACTAGCGGGGGGGGTCCCCTACGAGCAGTACTTC. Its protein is CASSPRYVLAGGVPYEQYF.